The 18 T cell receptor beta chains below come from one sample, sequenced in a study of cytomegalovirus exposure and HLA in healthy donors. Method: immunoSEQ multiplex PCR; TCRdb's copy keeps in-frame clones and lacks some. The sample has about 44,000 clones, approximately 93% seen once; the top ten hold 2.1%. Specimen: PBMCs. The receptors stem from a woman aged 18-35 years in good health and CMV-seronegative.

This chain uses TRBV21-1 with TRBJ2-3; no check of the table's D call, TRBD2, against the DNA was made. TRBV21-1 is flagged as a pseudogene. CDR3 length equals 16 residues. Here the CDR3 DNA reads TGTGCCAGCAGCAAACTAGCGGAGGCCCGCACAGATACGCAGTATTTT. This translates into CASSKLAEARTDTQYF.

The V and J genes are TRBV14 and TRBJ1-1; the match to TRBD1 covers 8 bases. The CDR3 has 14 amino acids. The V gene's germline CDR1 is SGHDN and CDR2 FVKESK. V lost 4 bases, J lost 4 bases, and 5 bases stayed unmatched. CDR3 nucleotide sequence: TGTGCCAGCAGCCGGGGACAGGTTGTCACTGAAGCTTTCTTT. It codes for CASSRGQVVTEAFF.

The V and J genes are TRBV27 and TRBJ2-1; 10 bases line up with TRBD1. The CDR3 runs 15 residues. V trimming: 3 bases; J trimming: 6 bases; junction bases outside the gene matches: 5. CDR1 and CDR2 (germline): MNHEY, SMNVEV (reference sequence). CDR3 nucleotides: TGTGCCAGCAGTTTCTCCGGGACAGGGGTCAATGAGCAGTTCTTC. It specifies CASSFSGTGVNEQFF.

The CDR3: CASSQEAQGARNEQFF. Here the CDR3 DNA reads TGCGCCAGCAGCCAAGAGGCACAGGGGGCGCGGAATGAGCAGTTCTTC. The chain joins TRBV4-1 to TRBJ2-1; 9 nucleotides align to TRBD1. The J segment lost 7 bases and the V segment lost 0 bases, leaving 7 bases of the junction unmatched. This CDR3 spans 16 amino acids. CDR1 is MGHRA, CDR2 YSYEKL, per germline.

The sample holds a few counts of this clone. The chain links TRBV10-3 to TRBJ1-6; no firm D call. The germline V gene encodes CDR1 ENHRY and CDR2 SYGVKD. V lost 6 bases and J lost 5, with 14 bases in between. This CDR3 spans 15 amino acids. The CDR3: CAISFSGGDNSPLHF. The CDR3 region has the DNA TGTGCCATCAGCTTCTCTGGCGGCGATAATTCACCCCTCCACTTT.

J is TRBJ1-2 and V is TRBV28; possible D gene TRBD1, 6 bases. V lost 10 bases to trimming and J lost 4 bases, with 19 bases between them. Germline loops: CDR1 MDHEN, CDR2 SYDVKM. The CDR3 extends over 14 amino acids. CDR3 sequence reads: CAILRPGAGYGYTF. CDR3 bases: TGTGCCATCCTCAGGCCAGGGGCGGGCTATGGCTACACCTTC.

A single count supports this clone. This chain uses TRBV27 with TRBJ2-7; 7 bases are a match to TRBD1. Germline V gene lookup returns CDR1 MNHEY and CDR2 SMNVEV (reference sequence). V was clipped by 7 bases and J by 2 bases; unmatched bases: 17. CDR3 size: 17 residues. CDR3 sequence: CASNFVPGQQSAYEQYF. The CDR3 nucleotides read TGTGCCAGCAATTTCGTACCGGGACAGCAATCAGCCTACGAGCAGTACTTC.

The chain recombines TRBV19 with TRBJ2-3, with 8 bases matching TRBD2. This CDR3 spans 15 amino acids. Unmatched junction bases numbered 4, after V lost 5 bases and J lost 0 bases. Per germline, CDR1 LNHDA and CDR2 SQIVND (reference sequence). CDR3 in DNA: TGTGCCAGTAGTCCGACTAGCGTTAGCACAGATACGCAGTATTTT. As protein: CASSPTSVSTDTQYF.

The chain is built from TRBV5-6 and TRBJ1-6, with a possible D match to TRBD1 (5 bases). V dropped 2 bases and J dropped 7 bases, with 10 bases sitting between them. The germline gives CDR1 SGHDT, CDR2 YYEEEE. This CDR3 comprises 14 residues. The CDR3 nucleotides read TGTGCCAGCAGCTTCAGACAGCGAAATTCACCCCTCCACTTT. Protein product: CASSFRQRNSPLHF.

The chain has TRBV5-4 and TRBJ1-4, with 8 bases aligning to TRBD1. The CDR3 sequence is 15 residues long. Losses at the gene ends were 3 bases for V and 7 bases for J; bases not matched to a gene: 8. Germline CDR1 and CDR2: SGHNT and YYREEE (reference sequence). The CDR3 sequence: CASSSPGTGGEKLFF. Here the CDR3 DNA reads TGTGCCAGCAGCTCGCCCGGGACAGGAGGTGAAAAACTGTTTTTT.

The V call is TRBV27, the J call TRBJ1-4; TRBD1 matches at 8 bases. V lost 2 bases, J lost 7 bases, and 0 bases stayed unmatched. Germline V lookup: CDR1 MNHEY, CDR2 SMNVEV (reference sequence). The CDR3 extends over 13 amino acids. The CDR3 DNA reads TGTGCCAGCAGTTTAGGGACAGGTGAAAAACTGTTTTTT. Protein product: CASSLGTGEKLFF.

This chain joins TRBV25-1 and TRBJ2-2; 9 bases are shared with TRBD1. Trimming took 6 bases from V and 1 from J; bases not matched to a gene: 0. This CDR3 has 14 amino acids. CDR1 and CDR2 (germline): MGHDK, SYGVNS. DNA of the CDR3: TGTGCCAGCAGGGGACAGGGGAACACCGGGGAGCTGTTTTTT. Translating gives CASRGQGNTGELFF. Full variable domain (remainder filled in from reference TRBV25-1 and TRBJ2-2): EADIYQTPRYLVIGTGKKITLECSQTMGHDKMYWYQQDPGMELHLIHYSYGVNSTEKGDLSSESTVSRIRTEHFPLTLESARPSHTSQYLCASRGQGNTGELFFGEGSRLTVL.

The CDR3, as DNA: TGTGCCAGCACCAAAACATGGGGCAGGGGGAACACTGAAGCTTTCTTT. Translated: CASTKTWGRGNTEAFF. The chain has TRBV5-5 and TRBJ1-1; possible D gene TRBD1, 6 bases. The germline gives CDR1 SGHKS, CDR2 YYEKEE (reference sequence). Trimming shortened V by 6 bases and J by 1 base, and 19 bases separated the two germline ends. The CDR3 has 16 amino acids.

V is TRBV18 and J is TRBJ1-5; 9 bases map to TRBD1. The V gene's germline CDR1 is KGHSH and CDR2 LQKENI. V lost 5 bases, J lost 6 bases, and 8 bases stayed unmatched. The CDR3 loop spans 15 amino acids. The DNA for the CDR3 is TGTGCCAGCTCAGGCGTACAGGGGGCAGGTCAGCCCCAGCATTTT. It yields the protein CASSGVQGAGQPQHF.

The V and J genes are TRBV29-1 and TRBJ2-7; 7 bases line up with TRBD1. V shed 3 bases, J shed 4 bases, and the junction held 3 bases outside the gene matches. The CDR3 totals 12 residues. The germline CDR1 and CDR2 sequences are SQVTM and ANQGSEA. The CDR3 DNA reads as TGCAGCGTTGAGAAACAGGGGTACGAGCAGTACTTC. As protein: CSVEKQGYEQYF.

Here the CDR3 reads CASSAEAQETQYF. CDR3 bases: TGTGCCAGCAGTGCGGAGGCCCAAGAGACCCAGTACTTC. This chain joins TRBV2 and TRBJ2-5; D is perhaps TRBD2 (5 bases). The CDR3 contains 13 residues. V gave up 4 bases and J gave up 1 base, with 7 bases separating them. CDR1 is SNHLY and CDR2 is FYNNEI in the germline V gene.

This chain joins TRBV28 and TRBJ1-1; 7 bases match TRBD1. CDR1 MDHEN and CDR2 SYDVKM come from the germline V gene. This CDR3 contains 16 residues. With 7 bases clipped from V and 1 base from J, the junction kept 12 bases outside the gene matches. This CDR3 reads CASIQEPQGRNTEAFF. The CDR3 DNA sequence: TGTGCCAGCATCCAGGAGCCACAGGGGAGGAACACTGAAGCTTTCTTT.

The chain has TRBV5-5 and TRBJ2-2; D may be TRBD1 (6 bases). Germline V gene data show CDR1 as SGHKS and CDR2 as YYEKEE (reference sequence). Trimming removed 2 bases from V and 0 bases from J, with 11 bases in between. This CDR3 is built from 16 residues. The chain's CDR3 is CASSFRDRPNTGELFF. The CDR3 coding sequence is TGTGCCAGCAGCTTCCGAGACAGGCCGAACACCGGGGAGCTGTTTTTT.